What follows describes a single TCR beta chain. The record originates from a study of cytomegalovirus exposure and HLA in healthy donors. The length of the CDR3 is 15 residues. V trimming: 1 base; J trimming: 2 bases; junction bases outside the gene matches: 3. From germline, CDR1 is SGHDT and CDR2 YYEEEE. This PCR relied on a set of 60 Vbeta primers and 13 Jbeta primers. The table came from immunoSEQ multiplex PCR; TCRdb's copy has only in-frame clones and leaves some out. The sample lists approximately 200,000 clones, 79% seen once, with 1.5% to 1.7% in the top ten. What was sequenced was PBMCs. The source of this sequence is a girl under 18 in good health and CMV-seropositive. The V and J genes are TRBV5-6 and TRBJ2-7; TRBD2 agrees at 10 bases. CDR3 bases: TGTGCCAGCAGCTTGCCTAGCGGGGGAGCCTACGAGCAGTACTTC. Its protein is CASSLPSGGAYEQYF.